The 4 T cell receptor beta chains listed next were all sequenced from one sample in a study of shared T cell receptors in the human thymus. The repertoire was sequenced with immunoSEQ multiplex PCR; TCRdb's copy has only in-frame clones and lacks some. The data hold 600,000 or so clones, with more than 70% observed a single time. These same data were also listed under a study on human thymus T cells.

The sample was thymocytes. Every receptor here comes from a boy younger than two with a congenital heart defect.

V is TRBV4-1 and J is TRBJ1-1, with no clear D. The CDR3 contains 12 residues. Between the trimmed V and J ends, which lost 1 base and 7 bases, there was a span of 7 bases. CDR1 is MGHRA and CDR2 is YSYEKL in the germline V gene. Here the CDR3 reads CASSQGYNEAFF. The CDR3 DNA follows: TGCGCCAGCAGCCAAGGGTACAATGAAGCTTTCTTT.

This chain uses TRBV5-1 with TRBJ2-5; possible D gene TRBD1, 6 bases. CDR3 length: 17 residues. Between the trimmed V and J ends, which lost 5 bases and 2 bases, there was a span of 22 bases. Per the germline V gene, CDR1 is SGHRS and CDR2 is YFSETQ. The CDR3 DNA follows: TGCGCCAGCAGAAGAGTGGGGGCCTGGAGAGAACAAGAGACCCAGTACTTC. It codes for CASRRVGAWREQETQYF. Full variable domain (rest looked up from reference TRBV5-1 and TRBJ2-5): KAGVTQTPRYLIKTRGQQVTLSCSPISGHRSVSWYQQTPGQGLQFLFEYFSETQRNKGNFPGRFSGRQFSNSRSEMNVSTLELGDSALYLCASRRVGAWREQETQYFGPGTRLLVL.

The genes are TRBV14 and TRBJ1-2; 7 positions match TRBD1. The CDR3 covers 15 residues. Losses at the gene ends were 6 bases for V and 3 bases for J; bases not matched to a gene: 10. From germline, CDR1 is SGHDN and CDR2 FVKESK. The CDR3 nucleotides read TGTGCCAGCAGGGCGCACAGGGGAATGGACTATGGCTACACCTTC. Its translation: CASRAHRGMDYGYTF.

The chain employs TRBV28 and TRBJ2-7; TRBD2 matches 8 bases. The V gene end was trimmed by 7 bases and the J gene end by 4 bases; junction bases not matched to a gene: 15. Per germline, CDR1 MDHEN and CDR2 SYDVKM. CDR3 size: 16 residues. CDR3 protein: CASNSFGGAGLYEQYF. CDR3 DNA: TGTGCCAGCAACTCATTCGGGGGGGCAGGACTTTACGAGCAGTACTTC.